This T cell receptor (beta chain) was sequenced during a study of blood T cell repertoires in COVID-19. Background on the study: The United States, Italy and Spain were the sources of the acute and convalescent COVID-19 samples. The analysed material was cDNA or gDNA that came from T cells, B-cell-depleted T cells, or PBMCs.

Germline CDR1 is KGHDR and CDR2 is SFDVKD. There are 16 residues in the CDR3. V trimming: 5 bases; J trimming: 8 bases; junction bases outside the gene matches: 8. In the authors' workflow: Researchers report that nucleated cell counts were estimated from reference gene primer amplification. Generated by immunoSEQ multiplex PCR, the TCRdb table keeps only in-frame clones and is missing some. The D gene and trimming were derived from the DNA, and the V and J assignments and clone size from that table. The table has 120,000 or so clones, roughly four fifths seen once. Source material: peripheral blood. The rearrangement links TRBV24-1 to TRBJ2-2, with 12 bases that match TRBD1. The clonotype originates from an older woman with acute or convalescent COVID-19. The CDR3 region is CATSGGQGALKGELFF. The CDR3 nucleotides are TGTGCCACCAGTGGGGGACAGGGGGCTTTGAAGGGGGAGCTGTTTTTT.